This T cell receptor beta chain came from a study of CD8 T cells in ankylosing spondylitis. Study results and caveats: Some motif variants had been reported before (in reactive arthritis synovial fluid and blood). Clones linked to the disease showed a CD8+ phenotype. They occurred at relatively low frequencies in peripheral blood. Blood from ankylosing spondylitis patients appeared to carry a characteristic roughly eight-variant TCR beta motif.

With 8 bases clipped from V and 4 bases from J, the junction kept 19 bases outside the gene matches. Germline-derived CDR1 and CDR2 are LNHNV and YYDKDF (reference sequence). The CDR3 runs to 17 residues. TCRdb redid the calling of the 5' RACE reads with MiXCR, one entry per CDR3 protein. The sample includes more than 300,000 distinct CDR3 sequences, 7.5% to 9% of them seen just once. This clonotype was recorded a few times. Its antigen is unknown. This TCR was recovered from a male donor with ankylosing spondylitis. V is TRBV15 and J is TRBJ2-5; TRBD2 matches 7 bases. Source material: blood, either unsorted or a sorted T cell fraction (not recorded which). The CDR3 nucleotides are TGTGCCACCGCCACCCCACTCTTGACGGGAGGACGAGAGACCCAGTACTTC. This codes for CATATPLLTGGRETQYF.